This T cell receptor (beta chain) was sequenced in a study of Ad26.COV2.S vaccination and SARS-CoV-2 variants. In the case of this clone: As yet, its antigen is unknown.

This table comes from immunoSEQ multiplex PCR, and its TCRdb copy is limited to in-frame clones, with some not included. The table shows 430,000 or so clones, with 80% to 95% occurring only once. Germline values: CDR1 SGHNT, CDR2 YYREEE (reference sequence). V was trimmed by 0 bases and J by 4 bases, leaving 5 bases between them. The CDR3 sequence is 13 residues long. Study-level findings and limits: For non-spike TCRs, breadth in vaccine recipients resembled that in placebo recipients.

The treatment was: 15 to 20 received Ad26.COV2.S at low or high dose, single or two shots; 5 received placebo; per-sample allocation not given. Sample collection was performed on day 63 after the first vaccine or placebo injection. This receptor was obtained from a person aged 18-65 years who received the Ad26.COV2.S COVID-19 vaccine or a placebo. The sample in question was peripheral blood, obtained in a trial of Ad26.COV2.S vaccine versus placebo. The V call is TRBV5-4, the J call TRBJ1-3; D is uncertain. This chain's CDR3 is CASSLARGNTIYF. CDR3 DNA: TGTGCCAGCAGCTTGGCTCGGGGAAACACCATATATTTT.